These 8 T cell receptor beta chains originate from one sample sequenced in a study of cytomegalovirus exposure and HLA in healthy donors. The PCR used 60 Vbeta and 13 Jbeta primers. Using immunoSEQ multiplex PCR, the repertoire was profiled, and TCRdb retains in-frame clones only, with some absent. The sample holds 130,000 to 150,000 clones, about 78% seen once. Material: PBMCs. Receptor source: a man between 35 and 55 years old in good health and CMV-seropositive.

The rearrangement joins TRBV7-8 to TRBJ1-5, with a tentative D call TRBD1 (5 bases). V was pared by 3 bases and J by 7 bases, with 22 bases between. CDR3 size: 17 residues. Per the germline V gene, CDR1 is SGHVS and CDR2 is FQNEAQ. CDR3 nucleotide sequence: TGTGCCAGCAGCTTCGGGAGCCGTGGGGGAGGCATCCAGCCCCAGCATTTT. Protein sequence: CASSFGSRGGGIQPQHF.

V usage is TRBV4-2 and J usage is TRBJ2-5; 7 bases are a match to TRBD1. The V gene end was trimmed by 3 bases and the J gene end by 0 bases; junction bases not matched to a gene: 4. This CDR3 comprises 15 residues. The V gene's germline CDR1 is LGHNA and CDR2 YNFKEQ. Here the CDR3 reads CASSQRQGDQETQYF. Here the CDR3 DNA reads TGTGCCAGCAGCCAGAGACAGGGCGACCAAGAGACCCAGTACTTC.

With regard to this clone: Other DNA sequences in the same sample also yield this CDR3. The chain employs TRBV10-2 and TRBJ1-2; the D gene is possibly TRBD1 (5 bases). The CDR3 consists of 14 residues. The germline V and J ends were trimmed by 6 bases and 1 base, with 12 bases remaining between them. Looked up from germline, CDR1 is WSHSY and CDR2 is SAAADI. CDR3 bases: TGCGCCAGCAGCGATTATGACAGTAACTATGGCTACACCTTC. It is translated as CASSDYDSNYGYTF.

V gene TRBV19 combines with J gene TRBJ1-2, with 8 bases that match TRBD1. This CDR3 spans 13 amino acids. V lost 4 bases, J lost 4 bases, and 2 bases stayed unmatched. CDR1 is LNHDA, CDR2 SQIVND, per germline (reference sequence). CDR3 DNA: TGTGCCAGTAGTAAGGACAGGGTCTATGGCTACACCTTC. Its protein product is CASSKDRVYGYTF. Supplemented by reference TRBV19 and TRBJ1-2, the full variable domain reads DGGITQSPKYLFRKEGQNVTLSCEQNLNHDAMYWYRQDPGQGLRLIYYSQIVNDFQKGDIAEGYSVSREKKESFPLTVTSAQKNPTAFYLCASSKDRVYGYTFGSGTRLTVV.

The chain has TRBV5-6 and TRBJ2-1; TRBD1 agrees at 7 bases. Germline CDR1 SGHDT, CDR2 YYEEEE. Trimming took 0 bases from V and 4 from J; bases not matched to a gene: 7. There are 16 residues in the CDR3. In DNA form, the CDR3 reads TGTGCCAGCAGCTTGGACAGGGGCCCCGATTACAATGAGCAGTTCTTC. Translation gives CASSLDRGPDYNEQFF. Full variable domain (outside the CDR3, taken from reference TRBV5-6 and TRBJ2-1): DAGVTQSPTHLIKTRGQQVTLRCSPKSGHDTVSWYQQALGQGPQFIFQYYEEEERQRGNFPDRFSGHQFPNYSSELNVNALLLGDSALYLCASSLDRGPDYNEQFFGPGTRLTVL.

DNA of the CDR3: TGTGCCTGTGCGGGGACTCACACAGATACGCAGTATTTT. Its translation: CACAGTHTDTQYF. The chain is built from TRBV6-5 and TRBJ2-3; D may be TRBD2 (6 bases). Germline V gene sequence: CDR1 MNHEY, CDR2 SVGAGI. V lost 11 bases to trimming and J lost 2 bases, with 14 bases between them. This CDR3 comprises 13 residues.

The chain has TRBV4-2 and TRBJ2-4; D possibly corresponds to TRBD1 (8 bases). The CDR3 extends over 16 amino acids. The germline V gene has CDR1 LGHNA and CDR2 YNFKEQ. The V end lost 0 bases, the J end lost 11 bases, and 20 bases lay between the germline ends. The CDR3 nucleotides are TGTGCCAGCAGCCAAGACACAGGGGGGGCCTATTCCCTTCAGTACTTC. Amino acid sequence: CASSQDTGGAYSLQYF.

The chain couples TRBV23-1 to TRBJ1-5, with a tentative D call TRBD1 (6 bases). TRBV23-1 is labeled an ORF, and its function is uncertain. This CDR3 spans 12 amino acids. This CDR3 is CARGGAEQPQHF. DNA of the CDR3: TGCGCTCGTGGGGGGGCGGAGCAGCCCCAGCATTTT.